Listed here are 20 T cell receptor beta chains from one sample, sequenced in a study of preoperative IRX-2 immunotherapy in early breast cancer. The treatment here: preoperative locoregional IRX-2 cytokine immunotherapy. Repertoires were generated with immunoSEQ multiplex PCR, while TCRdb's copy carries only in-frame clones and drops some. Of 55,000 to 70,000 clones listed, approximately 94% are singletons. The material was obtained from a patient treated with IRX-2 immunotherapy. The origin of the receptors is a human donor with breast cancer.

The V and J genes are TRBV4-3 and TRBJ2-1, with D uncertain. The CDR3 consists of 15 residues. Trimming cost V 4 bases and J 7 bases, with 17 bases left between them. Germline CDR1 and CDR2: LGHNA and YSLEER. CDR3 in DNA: TGCGCCAGCAGCCGCGGACGGCTCGGTGGGAATGAGCAGTTCTTC. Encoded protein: CASSRGRLGGNEQFF.

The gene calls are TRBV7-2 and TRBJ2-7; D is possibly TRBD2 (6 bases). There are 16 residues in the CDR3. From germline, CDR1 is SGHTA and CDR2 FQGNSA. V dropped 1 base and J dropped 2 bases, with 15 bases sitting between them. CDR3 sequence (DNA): TGTGCCAGCAGCTTAGTCGGTTCGGGGGTTACCTACGAGCAGTACTTC. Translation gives CASSLVGSGVTYEQYF.

In DNA form, the CDR3 reads TGTGCCAGCAGCCAAGATTGGGGGGGCCGCACAGATACGCAGTATTTT. It yields the protein CASSQDWGGRTDTQYF. V is TRBV14 and J is TRBJ2-3; tentatively, D is TRBD2 (7 bases). This CDR3 comprises 16 residues. Germline assignment: CDR1 SGHDN and CDR2 FVKESK. With 0 bases removed from V and 1 base from J, the gap between germline ends came to 11 bases. Looking up the rest from reference TRBV14 and TRBJ2-3 gives the full variable domain: EAGVTQFPSHSVIEKGQTVTLRCDPISGHDNLYWYRRVMGKEIKFLLHFVKESKQDESGMPNNRFLAERTGGTYSTLKVQPAELEDSGVYFCASSQDWGGRTDTQYFGPGTRLTVL.

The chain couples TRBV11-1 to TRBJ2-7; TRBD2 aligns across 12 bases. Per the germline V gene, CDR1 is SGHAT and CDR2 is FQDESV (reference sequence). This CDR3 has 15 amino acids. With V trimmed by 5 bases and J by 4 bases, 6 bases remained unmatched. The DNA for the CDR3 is TGTGCCAGCAGCGCGGGGCTAGCGGGAGGGTACGAGCAGTACTTC. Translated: CASSAGLAGGYEQYF.

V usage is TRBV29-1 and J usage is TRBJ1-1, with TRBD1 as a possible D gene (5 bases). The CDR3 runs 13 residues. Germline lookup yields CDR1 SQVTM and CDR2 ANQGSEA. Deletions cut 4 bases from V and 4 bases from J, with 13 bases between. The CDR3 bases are TGCAGCGTTGGAGGGGTTTTGGGCACTGAAGCTTTCTTT. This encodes CSVGGVLGTEAFF.

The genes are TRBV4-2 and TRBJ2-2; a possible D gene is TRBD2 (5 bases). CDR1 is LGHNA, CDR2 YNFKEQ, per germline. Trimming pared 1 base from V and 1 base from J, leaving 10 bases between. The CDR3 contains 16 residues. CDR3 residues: CASSQAMRENTGELFF. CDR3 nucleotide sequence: TGTGCCAGCAGCCAAGCGATGAGGGAGAACACCGGGGAGCTGTTTTTT.

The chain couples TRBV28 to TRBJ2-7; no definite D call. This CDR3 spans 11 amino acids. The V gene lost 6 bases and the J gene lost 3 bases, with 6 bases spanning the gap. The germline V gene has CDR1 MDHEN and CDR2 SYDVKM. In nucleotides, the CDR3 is TGTGCCAGCAGGTGGGGCTACGAGCAGTACTTC. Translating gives CASRWGYEQYF.

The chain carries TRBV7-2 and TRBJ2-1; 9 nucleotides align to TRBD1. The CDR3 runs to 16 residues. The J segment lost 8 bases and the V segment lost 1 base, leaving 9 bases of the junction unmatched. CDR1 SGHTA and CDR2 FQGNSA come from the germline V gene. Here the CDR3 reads CASSLGSGTGTHEQFF. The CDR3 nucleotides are TGTGCCAGCAGCTTAGGGTCCGGGACAGGGACACATGAGCAGTTCTTC.

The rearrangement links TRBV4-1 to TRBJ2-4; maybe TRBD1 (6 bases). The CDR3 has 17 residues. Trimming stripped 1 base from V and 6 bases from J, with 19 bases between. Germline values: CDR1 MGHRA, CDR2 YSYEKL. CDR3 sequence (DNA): TGCGCCAGCAGCCAAGTTGGACAGCCTTTAAGCAGAAACATTCAGTACTTC. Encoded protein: CASSQVGQPLSRNIQYF.

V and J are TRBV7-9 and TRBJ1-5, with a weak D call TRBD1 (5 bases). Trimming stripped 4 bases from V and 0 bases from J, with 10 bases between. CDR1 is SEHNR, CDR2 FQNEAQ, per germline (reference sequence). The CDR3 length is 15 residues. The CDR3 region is CASSSGGYSNQPQHF. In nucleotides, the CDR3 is TGTGCCAGCAGCTCCGGGGGTTATAGCAATCAGCCCCAGCATTTT.

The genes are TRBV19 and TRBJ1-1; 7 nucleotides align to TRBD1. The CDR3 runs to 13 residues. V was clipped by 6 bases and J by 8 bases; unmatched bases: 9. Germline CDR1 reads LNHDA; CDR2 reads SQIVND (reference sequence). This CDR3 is CASRKTGVVEAFF. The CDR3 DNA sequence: TGTGCCAGTAGAAAAACAGGGGTGGTGGAAGCTTTCTTT.

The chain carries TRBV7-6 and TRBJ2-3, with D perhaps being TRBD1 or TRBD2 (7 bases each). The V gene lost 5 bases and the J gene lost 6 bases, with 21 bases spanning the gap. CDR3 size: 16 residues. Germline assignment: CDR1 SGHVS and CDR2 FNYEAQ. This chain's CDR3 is CASSNPGGRVSDTQYF. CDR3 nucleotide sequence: TGTGCCAGCAGCAACCCAGGGGGGAGGGTTTCGGATACGCAGTATTTT. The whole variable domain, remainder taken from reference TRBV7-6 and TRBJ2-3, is GAGVSQSPRYKVTKRGQDVALRCDPISGHVSLYWYRQALGQGPEFLTYFNYEAQQDKSGLPNDRFSAERPEGSISTLTIQRTEQRDSAMYRCASSNPGGRVSDTQYFGPGTRLTVL.

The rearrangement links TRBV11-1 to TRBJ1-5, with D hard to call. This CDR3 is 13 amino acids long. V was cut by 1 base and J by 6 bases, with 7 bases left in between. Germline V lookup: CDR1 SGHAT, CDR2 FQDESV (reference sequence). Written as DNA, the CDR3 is TGTGCCAGCAGCTTAGAACCATTTCAGCCCCAGCATTTT. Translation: CASSLEPFQPQHF.

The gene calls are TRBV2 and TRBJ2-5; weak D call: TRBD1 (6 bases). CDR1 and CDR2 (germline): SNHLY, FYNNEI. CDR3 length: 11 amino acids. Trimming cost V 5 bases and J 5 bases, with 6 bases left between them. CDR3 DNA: TGTGCCAGCAGTAGGGGGGAGACCCAGTACTTC. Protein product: CASSRGETQYF.

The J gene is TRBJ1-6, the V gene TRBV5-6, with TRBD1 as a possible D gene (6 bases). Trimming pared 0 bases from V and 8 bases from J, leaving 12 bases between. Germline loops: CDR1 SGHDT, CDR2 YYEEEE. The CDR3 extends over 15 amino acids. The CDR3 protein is CASSLGRSGDSPLHF. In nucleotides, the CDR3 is TGTGCCAGCAGCTTGGGTAGGTCAGGGGATTCACCCCTCCACTTT.

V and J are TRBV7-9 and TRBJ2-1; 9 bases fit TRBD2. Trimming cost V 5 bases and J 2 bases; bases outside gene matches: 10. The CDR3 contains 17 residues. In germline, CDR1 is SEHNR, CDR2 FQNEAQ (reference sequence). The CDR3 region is CASSLSSGNWAYNEQFF. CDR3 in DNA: TGTGCCAGCAGCCTATCTAGCGGGAATTGGGCCTACAATGAGCAGTTCTTC.

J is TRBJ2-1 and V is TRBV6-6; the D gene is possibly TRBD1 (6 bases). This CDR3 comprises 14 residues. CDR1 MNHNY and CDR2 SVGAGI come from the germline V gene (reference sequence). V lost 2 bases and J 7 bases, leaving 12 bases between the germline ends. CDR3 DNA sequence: TGTGCCAGCAGTTACCTAAGGACAGAAAATGAGCAGTTCTTC. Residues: CASSYLRTENEQFF.

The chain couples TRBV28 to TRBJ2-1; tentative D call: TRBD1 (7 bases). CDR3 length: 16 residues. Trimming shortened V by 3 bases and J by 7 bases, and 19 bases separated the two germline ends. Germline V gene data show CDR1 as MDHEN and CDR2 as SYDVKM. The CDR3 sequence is CASSFQGGFQGNEQFF. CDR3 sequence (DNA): TGTGCCAGCAGTTTCCAGGGGGGATTTCAAGGAAATGAGCAGTTCTTC.

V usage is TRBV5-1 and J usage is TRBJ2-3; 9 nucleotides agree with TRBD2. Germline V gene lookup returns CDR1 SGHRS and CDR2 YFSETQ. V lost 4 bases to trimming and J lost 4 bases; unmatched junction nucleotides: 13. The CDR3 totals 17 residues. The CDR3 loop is CASSSFGRGRAADTQYF. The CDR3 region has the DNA TGCGCCAGCAGCAGCTTCGGGCGCGGGAGGGCAGCAGATACGCAGTATTTT. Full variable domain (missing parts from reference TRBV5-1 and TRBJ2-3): KAGVTQTPRYLIKTRGQQVTLSCSPISGHRSVSWYQQTPGQGLQFLFEYFSETQRNKGNFPGRFSGRQFSNSRSEMNVSTLELGDSALYLCASSSFGRGRAADTQYFGPGTRLTVL.

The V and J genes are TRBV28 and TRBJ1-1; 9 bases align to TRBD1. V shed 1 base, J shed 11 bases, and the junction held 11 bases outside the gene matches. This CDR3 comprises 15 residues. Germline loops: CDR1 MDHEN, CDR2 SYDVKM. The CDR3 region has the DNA TGTGCCAGCAGTTTATCCGTGACAGGGGGTCTAGGCGCTTTCTTT. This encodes CASSLSVTGGLGAFF.